This T cell receptor beta chain came from a study of shared clonotypes between healthy human individuals. CD45RO-negative cells were positively selected for CCR7, leaving out terminally differentiated effector memory CD45RA+ cells. The assay was immunoSEQ multiplex PCR, and TCRdb's table has in-frame clones only and misses some. The table records about 1,900,000 clones, about 95% of them present only once. The receptor's source is a man between 18 and 35 years old in good health. The sample taken for sequencing was naive CD8+ T cells sorted from blood.

CDR3 bases: TGTGCCATCAGTGACCCAGCGGGGATCTACGAGCAGTACTTC. It specifies CAISDPAGIYEQYF. The rearrangement uses TRBV10-3 and TRBJ2-7; 7 nucleotides agree with TRBD2. The junction had 5 bases not matched to a gene; V was cut back by 3 bases and J by 3 bases. The CDR3 is 14 amino acids. CDR1 is ENHRY, CDR2 SYGVKD, per germline.